This note documents a single T cell receptor (beta chain) sequence. With ten immunoSEQ deep assay plates, unsorted PBMC DNA underwent sequencing. This table comes from immunoSEQ multiplex PCR, and its TCRdb copy is limited to in-frame clones, with some not included. Among approximately 500,000 clones listed, 70% to 85% were seen once. This sample stems from a study of shared clonotypes between healthy human individuals. Trimming took off 7 bases at V and 3 bases at J, with 11 bases between the two ends. Germline V gene sequence: CDR1 SQVTM, CDR2 ANQGSEA. The CDR3 has 12 residues. Sequencing was carried out using PBMCs. V gene TRBV29-1 combines with J gene TRBJ2-3; TRBD1 is a possible D gene (6 bases). The sequence was collected from a middle-aged woman in good health. Some clones in this sample may be carry-over from other donors' samples. The CDR3 coding sequence is TGCAGCGGGGTACAGGGTACAGATACGCAGTATTTT. It is translated as CSGVQGTDTQYF.